A selection of T cell receptor beta chains follows, all from one sample in a study of blood T cells in healthy people across ages. MiXCR, run by TCRdb on the 5' RACE reads, gives a single entry per CDR3 protein. Seen here are over a million distinct CDR3 sequences, approximately 60% observed once, and the top ten hold over 5%. The specimen was blood. The receptors come from a man aged 18 to 29 in good health. CDR3s include the opening cysteine and the closing phenylalanine or tryptophan.

J,V,CDR3
TRBJ1-2,TRBV6-5,CASSPPRGNGYTF
TRBJ2-1,TRBV6-5,CASSYGGGEYNEQFF
TRBJ2-4,TRBV5-6,CASSPLGGWDIQYF
TRBJ2-7,TRBV7-9,CASSFVRGQIYEQYF
TRBJ1-6,TRBV9,CASSVGPGTGDSPLHF
TRBJ1-4,TRBV24-1,CATSFHYPDVDTRTNEKLFF
TRBJ1-1,TRBV12-3/TRBV12-4,CASSLPSGQENTEAFF
TRBJ2-6,TRBV2,CASLTLKQRDRSGANVLTF
TRBJ1-5,TRBV4-3,CASSQDTGVNRPQHF
TRBJ1-5,TRBV27,CASSLYPTQPQHF
TRBJ2-1,TRBV15,CATSRAEVAGAGEQFF
TRBJ2-1,TRBV4-2,CASSQEIPGNNEQFF
TRBJ1-3,TRBV20-1,CSARVPGFSGNTIYF
TRBJ2-7,TRBV4-1,CASSPQPGDSPYEQYF
TRBJ1-1,TRBV4-1,CASSQQGDSEAFF
TRBJ1-5,TRBV28,CASSSRDNQPQHF
TRBJ1-2,TRBV5-1,CASTVQGDEVDGYTF
TRBJ1-5,TRBV5-1,CASSPWGVGIGQPQHF
TRBJ2-7,TRBV20-1,CSAPPTGPSYEQYF
TRBJ2-1,TRBV10-3,CAISAGLTYNEQFF
TRBJ2-3,TRBV4-1,CASSQVPGTSGGDTQYF
TRBJ2-5,TRBV4-3,CASSQDQTAQETQYF
TRBJ2-1,TRBV2,CASLPFPRQSSKETQFF
TRBJ2-4,TRBV3-1,CASSQGDRAQNIQYF
TRBJ1-4,TRBV7-9,CASSLFGVRDASNEKLFF